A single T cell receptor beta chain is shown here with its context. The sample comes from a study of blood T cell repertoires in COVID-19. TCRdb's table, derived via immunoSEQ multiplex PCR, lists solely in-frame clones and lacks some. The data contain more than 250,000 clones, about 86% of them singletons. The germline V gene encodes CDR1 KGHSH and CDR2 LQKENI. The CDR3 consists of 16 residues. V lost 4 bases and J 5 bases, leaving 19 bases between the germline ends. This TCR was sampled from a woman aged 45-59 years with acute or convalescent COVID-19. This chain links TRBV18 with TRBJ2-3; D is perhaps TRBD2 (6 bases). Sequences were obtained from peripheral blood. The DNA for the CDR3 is TGTGCCAGCTCACTCAAAACGGGAGAATTTGGAGATACGCAGTATTTT. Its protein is CASSLKTGEFGDTQYF.